This is a list of T cell receptor beta chains from one sample in a study of beta chain features in type 1 diabetes. Method: immunoSEQ multiplex PCR; TCRdb's copy keeps in-frame clones and lacks some. The sample lists some 280,000 clones; 14% were seen once. The specimen was naive CD4+ T cells from blood. These receptors were taken from a man aged 25 to 45 with type 1 diabetes. The CDR3 runs from the conserved cysteine through the conserved F or W. The D gene is left open where the match is weak. Part of the rows lack a size; the others show once, few, many or a class for expanded clones.

D,size,V,J,CDR3,DNA
.,.,TRBV18,TRBJ1-5,CASSSTGGNQPQHF,TGTGCCAGCTCAAGTACAGGCGGCAATCAGCCCCAGCATTTT
TRBD2,few,TRBV7-9,TRBJ2-3,CASSWTSGTDTQYF,TGTGCCAGCAGCTGGACTAGCGGCACAGATACGCAGTATTTT
.,.,TRBV2,TRBJ1-1,CASILTANTEAFF,TGTGCCAGCATTCTGACAGCGAACACTGAAGCTTTCTTT
TRBD2,.,TRBV27,TRBJ2-3,CASSFVAGVSDTQYF,TGTGCCAGCAGTTTCGTAGCGGGAGTCTCAGATACGCAGTATTTT
.,.,TRBV2,TRBJ1-1,CASSDQGHIMNTEAFF,TGTGCCAGCAGTGACCAAGGACATATCATGAACACTGAAGCTTTCTTT
.,few,TRBV7-2,TRBJ2-1,CASSLQISLAAYNEQFF,TGTGCCAGCAGCTTGCAGATATCGCTAGCCGCCTACAATGAGCAGTTCTTC
.,few,TRBV7-2,TRBJ2-5,CASSTSPGGRETQYF,TGTGCCAGCAGCACCAGTCCGGGGGGCAGAGAGACCCAGTACTTC
TRBD1,few,TRBV2,TRBJ1-2,CATTEDRGNYGYTF,TGTGCCACAACTGAGGACAGGGGTAATTATGGCTACACCTTC
.,.,TRBV4-3,TRBJ1-4,CASSQGQINEKLFF,TGCGCCAGCAGCCAAGGACAGATAAATGAAAAACTGTTTTTT
TRBD1,few,TRBV5-1,TRBJ2-7,CASSLAGTEYYEQYF,TGCGCCAGCAGCTTGGCGGGGACAGAATACTACGAGCAGTACTTC
TRBD1,.,TRBV28,TRBJ1-1,CASSLTGGKIWNTEAFF,TGTGCCAGCAGTTTAACAGGGGGCAAAATTTGGAACACTGAAGCTTTCTTT
.,.,TRBV6-5,TRBJ1-4,CASSSARVTEKLFF,TGTGCCAGCAGTTCTGCTCGGGTAACTGAAAAACTGTTTTTT
.,few,TRBV2,TRBJ2-1,CASSEEGVMRSLF,TGTGCCAGCAGTGAAGAAGGGGTCATGCGGTCGCTCTTC
TRBD2,few,TRBV7-3,TRBJ2-3,CASSPLAGYTDTQYF,TGTGCCAGCAGCCCCTTAGCGGGTTACACAGATACGCAGTATTTT
.,few,TRBV5-6,TRBJ2-5,CASSSRETQYF,TGTGCCAGCAGCTCTAGAGAGACCCAGTACTTC
.,.,TRBV28,TRBJ2-1,CASSSREPQFF,TGTGCCAGCAGTTCCCGGGAGCCACAGTTCTTC
TRBD1,.,TRBV27,TRBJ2-3,CASRDRGRDTQYF,TGTGCCAGCAGGGACAGGGGGCGAGATACGCAGTATTTT
.,.,TRBV5-4,TRBJ2-2,CASSKQLVITGELFF,TGCGCCAGCAGCAAACAACTAGTAATCACCGGGGAGCTGTTTTTT
.,.,TRBV28,TRBJ2-4,CASSLSGLAKNIQYF,TGTGCCAGCAGTTTATCAGGGTTAGCCAAAAACATTCAGTACTTC
.,few,TRBV5-6,TRBJ1-5,CASSLGGPGEQNQLPQHF,TGTGCCAGCAGCTTGGGGGGACCGGGGGAGCAGAACCAATTGCCCCAGCATTTT
TRBD2,.,TRBV10-3,TRBJ2-1,CAIRGTRAGSYNEQFF,TGTGCCATCAGGGGGACTAGGGCGGGCTCCTACAATGAGCAGTTCTTC
TRBD2,few,TRBV7-2,TRBJ2-1,CASSLAGLAGGGEQFF,TGTGCCAGCAGCTTAGCAGGACTAGCGGGAGGGGGGGAGCAGTTCTTC
TRBD2,few,TRBV4-3,TRBJ2-2,CASSQWWGGTRSGELFF,TGCGCCAGCAGCCAGTGGTGGGGAGGGACGCGGTCCGGGGAGCTGTTTTTT
TRBD1,.,TRBV2,TRBJ1-1,CASRADRVFGEAFF,TGTGCCAGCAGGGCGGACAGGGTATTTGGTGAAGCTTTCTTT
TRBD2,few,TRBV7-6,TRBJ2-1,CASSLGGSTDEQFF,TGTGCCAGCAGCTTGGGGGGGTCTACGGATGAGCAGTTCTTC
.,.,TRBV28,TRBJ2-5,CASSLTPGMGETQYF,TGTGCCAGCAGTTTAACCCCAGGGATGGGAGAGACCCAGTACTTC
.,.,TRBV29-1,TRBJ1-4,CSVQRVGEKLFF,TGCAGCGTTCAGAGGGTCGGGGAAAAACTGTTTTTT
TRBD2,many,TRBV29-1,TRBJ2-1,CSVIFGLANNEQFF,TGCAGCGTTATCTTCGGACTAGCCAACAATGAGCAGTTCTTC
TRBD2,few,TRBV13,TRBJ2-7,CAGGVGEQYF,TGTGCCGGGGGGGTCGGCGAGCAGTACTTC
.,few,TRBV28,TRBJ2-1,CASSFEGGRYNEQFF,TGTGCCAGCAGTTTTGAGGGAGGACGGTACAATGAGCAGTTCTTC